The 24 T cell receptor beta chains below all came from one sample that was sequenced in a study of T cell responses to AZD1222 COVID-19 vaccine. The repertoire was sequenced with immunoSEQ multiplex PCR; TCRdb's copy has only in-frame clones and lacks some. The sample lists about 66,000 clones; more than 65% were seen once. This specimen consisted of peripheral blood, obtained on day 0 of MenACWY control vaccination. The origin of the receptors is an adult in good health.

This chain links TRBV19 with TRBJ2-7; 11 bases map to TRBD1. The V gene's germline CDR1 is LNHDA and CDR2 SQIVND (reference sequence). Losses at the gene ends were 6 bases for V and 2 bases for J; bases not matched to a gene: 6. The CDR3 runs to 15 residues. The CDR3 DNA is TGTGCCAGTAGCCTCGGGACAGGGGGGACCTACGAGCAGTACTTC. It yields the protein CASSLGTGGTYEQYF.

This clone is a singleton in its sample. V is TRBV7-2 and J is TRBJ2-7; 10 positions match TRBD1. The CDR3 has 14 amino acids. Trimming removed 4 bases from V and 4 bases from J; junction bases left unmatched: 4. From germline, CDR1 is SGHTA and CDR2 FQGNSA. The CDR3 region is CASSWDRGPYEQYF. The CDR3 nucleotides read TGTGCCAGCAGCTGGGACAGGGGTCCTTACGAGCAGTACTTC.

CDR3 nucleotide sequence: TGTGCCACCGAGGACAGGCGATCGAACACTGAAGCTTTCTTT. Protein sequence: CATEDRRSNTEAFF. This chain connects TRBV10-3 to TRBJ1-1, with 7 bases fitting TRBD1. Germline values: CDR1 ENHRY, CDR2 SYGVKD. This CDR3 is 14 amino acids long. V gave up 10 bases and J gave up 1 base; unmatched junction bases: 9.

In DNA, the CDR3 is TGTGCCAGTGCGCGGGATTTTAGAGACGAGCAGTACTTC. Its translation is CASARDFRDEQYF. V usage is TRBV5-6 and J usage is TRBJ2-7; a weak D match, TRBD2 (6 bases). Trimming stripped 8 bases from V and 5 bases from J, with 17 bases between. CDR3 length: 13 residues. Germline CDR1 and CDR2: SGHDT and YYEEEE.

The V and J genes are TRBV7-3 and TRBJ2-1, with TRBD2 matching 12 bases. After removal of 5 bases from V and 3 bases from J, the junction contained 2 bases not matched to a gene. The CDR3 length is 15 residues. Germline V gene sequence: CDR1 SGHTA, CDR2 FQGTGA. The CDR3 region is CASSPSGGVYNEQFF. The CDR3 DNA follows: TGTGCCAGCAGCCCTAGCGGGGGGGTCTACAATGAGCAGTTCTTC.

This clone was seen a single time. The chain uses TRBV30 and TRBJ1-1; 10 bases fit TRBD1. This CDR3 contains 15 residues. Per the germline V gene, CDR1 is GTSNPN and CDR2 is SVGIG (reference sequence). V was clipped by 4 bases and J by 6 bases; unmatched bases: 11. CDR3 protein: CAWKATGGFISEAFF. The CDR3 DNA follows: TGTGCCTGGAAGGCGACAGGGGGCTTCATATCTGAAGCTTTCTTT. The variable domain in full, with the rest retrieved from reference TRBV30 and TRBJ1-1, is SQTIHQWPATLVQPVGSPLSLECTVEGTSNPNLYWYRQAAGRGLQLLFYSVGIGQISSEVPQNLSASRPQDRQFILSSKKLLLSDSGFYLCAWKATGGFISEAFFGQGTRLTVV.

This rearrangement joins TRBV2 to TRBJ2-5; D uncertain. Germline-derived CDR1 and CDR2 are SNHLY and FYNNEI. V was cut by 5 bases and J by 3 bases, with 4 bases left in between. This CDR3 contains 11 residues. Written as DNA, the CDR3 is TGTGCCAGCAGTATCGAAGAGACCCAGTACTTC. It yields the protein CASSIEETQYF. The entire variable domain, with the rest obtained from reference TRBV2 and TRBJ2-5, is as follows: EPEVTQTPSHQVTQMGQEVILRCVPISNHLYFYWYRQILGQKVEFLVSFYNNEISEKSEIFDDQFSVERPDGSNFTLKIRSTKLEDSAMYFCASSIEETQYFGPGTRLLVL.

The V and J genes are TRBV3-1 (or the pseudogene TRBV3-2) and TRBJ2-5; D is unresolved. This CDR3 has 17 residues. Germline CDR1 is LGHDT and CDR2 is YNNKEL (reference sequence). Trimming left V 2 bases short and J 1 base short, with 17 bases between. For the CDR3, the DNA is TGTGCCAGCAGCCAACTCACCGGAGACACCCTCCAAGAGACCCAGTACTTC. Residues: CASSQLTGDTLQETQYF.

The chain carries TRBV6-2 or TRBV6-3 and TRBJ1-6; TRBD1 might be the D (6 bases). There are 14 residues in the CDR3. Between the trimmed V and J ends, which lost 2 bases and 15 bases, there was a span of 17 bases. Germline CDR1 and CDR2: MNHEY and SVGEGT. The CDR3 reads CASSYGDTGSILHF. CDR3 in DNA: TGTGCCAGCAGTTACGGGGACACCGGTTCAATCCTCCACTTT.

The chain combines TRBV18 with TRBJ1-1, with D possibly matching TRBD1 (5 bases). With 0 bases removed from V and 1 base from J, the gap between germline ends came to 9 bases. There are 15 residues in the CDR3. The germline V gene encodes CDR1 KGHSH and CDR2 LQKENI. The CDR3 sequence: CASSPPDKKNTEAFF. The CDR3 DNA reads TGTGCCAGCTCACCACCGGACAAGAAGAACACTGAAGCTTTCTTT.

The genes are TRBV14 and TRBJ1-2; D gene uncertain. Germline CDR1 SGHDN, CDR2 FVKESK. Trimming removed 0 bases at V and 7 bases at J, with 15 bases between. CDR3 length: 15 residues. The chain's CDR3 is CASSQDLGSRRGYTF. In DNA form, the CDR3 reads TGTGCCAGCAGCCAAGACCTAGGGTCTAGGCGTGGCTACACCTTC.

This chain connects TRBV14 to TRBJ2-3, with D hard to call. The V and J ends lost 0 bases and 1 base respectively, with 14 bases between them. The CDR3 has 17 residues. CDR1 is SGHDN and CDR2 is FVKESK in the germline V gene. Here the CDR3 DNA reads TGTGCCAGCAGCCAAGAAACGAATCTACAGCGCACAGATACGCAGTATTTT. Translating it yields CASSQETNLQRTDTQYF.

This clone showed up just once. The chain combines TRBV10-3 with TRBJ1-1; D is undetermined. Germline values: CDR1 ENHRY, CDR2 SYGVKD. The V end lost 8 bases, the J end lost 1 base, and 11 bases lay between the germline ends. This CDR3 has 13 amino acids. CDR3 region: CAIAPEGNTEAFF. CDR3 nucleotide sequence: TGTGCCATCGCGCCTGAGGGGAACACTGAAGCTTTCTTT.

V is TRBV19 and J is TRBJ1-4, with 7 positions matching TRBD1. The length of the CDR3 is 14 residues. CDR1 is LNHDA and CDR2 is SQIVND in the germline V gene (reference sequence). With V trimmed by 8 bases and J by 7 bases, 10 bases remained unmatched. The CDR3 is CASSRQGQGEKLFF. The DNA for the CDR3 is TGTGCCAGTTCTCGACAGGGCCAAGGTGAAAAACTGTTTTTT.

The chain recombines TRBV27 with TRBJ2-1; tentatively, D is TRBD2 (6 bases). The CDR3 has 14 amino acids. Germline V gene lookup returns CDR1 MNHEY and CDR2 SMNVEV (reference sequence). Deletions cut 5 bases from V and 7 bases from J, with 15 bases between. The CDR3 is CASSTLLGRNEQFF. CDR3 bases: TGTGCCAGCAGTACATTACTGGGGAGGAATGAGCAGTTCTTC.

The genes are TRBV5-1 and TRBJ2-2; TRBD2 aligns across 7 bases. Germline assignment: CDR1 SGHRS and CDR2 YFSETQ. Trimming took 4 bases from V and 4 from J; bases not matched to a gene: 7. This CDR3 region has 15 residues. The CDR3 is CASSLGLRGTGELFF. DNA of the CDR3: TGCGCCAGCAGCCTGGGACTAAGAGGCACCGGGGAGCTGTTTTTT.

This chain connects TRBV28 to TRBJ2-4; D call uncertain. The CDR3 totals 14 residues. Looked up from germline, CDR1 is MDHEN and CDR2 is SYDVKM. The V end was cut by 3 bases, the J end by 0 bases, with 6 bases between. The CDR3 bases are TGTGCCAGCAGTTTGTTAGCAGCCAAAAACATTCAGTACTTC. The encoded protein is CASSLLAAKNIQYF.

CDR3 sequence: CASSLTGYGTEAFF. The CDR3 nucleotides read TGTGCCAGTAGTCTTACAGGGTATGGCACTGAAGCTTTCTTT. The chain carries TRBV19 and TRBJ1-1; D might be TRBD1 (6 bases). V dropped 5 bases and J dropped 4 bases, with 14 bases sitting between them. Germline CDR1 and CDR2: LNHDA and SQIVND (reference sequence). CDR3 size: 14 residues.

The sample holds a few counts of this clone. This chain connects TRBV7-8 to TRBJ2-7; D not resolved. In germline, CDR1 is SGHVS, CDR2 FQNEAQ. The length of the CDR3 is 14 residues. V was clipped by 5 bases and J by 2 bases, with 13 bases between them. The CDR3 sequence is CASSQRLGPYEQYF. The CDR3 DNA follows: TGTGCCAGCAGCCAAAGGCTAGGACCCTACGAGCAGTACTTC.

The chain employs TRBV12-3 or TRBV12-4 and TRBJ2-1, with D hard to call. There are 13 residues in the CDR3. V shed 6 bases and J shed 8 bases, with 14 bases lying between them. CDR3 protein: CASSSGPTYEQFF. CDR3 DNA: TGTGCCAGCAGCTCGGGCCCTACCTATGAGCAGTTCTTC.

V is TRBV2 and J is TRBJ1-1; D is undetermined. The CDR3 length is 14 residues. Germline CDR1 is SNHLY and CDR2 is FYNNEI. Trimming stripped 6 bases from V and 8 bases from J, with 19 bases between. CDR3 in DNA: TGTGCCAGCAGCCTACTTAAGAACCCTACAGAAGCTTTCTTT. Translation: CASSLLKNPTEAFF.

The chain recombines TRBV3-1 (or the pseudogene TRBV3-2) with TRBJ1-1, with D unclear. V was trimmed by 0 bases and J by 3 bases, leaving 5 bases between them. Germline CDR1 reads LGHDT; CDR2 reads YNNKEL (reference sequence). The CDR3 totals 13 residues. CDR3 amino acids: CASSQDRDTEAFF. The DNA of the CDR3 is TGTGCCAGCAGCCAAGATCGTGACACTGAAGCTTTCTTT.

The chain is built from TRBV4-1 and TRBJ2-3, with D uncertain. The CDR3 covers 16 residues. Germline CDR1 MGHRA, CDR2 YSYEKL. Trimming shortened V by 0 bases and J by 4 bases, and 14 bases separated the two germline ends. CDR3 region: CASSQDSDQAPDTQYF. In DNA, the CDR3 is TGCGCCAGCAGCCAAGATTCGGACCAGGCCCCAGATACGCAGTATTTT.

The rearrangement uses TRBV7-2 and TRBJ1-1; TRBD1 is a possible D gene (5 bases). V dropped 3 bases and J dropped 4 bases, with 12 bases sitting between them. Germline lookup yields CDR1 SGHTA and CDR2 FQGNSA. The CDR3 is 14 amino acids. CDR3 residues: CASSFRGEGTEAFF. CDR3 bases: TGTGCCAGCAGCTTTAGAGGGGAGGGCACTGAAGCTTTCTTT.